The 26 T cell receptor beta chains below were found in one sample sequenced in a study of cytomegalovirus exposure and HLA in healthy donors. The PCR was carried out with 60 Vbeta primers and 13 Jbeta primers. Produced via immunoSEQ multiplex PCR; TCRdb's table is partial and in-frame only. This sample has 100,000 to 150,000 clones, with just under 75% found just once. The sequencing input was PBMCs. These receptor sequences come from a man aged 60 to 69 in good health and CMV-seropositive.

This clone has only one observation. This chain links TRBV12-2 with TRBJ2-4; TRBD1 was called by the table and not checked on the DNA. TRBV12-2 is given as a pseudogene. The CDR3 is 16 amino acids. In DNA form, the CDR3 reads TGTGCAAGTCGCTTGAAAGGGGGCAGGGCCAAAAACATTCAGTACTTC. It specifies CASRLKGGRAKNIQYF.

This clone has a handful of counts. The rearrangement joins TRBV28 to TRBJ1-2; D remains unclear. The germline V and J ends were trimmed by 5 bases and 4 bases, with 11 bases remaining between them. The CDR3 runs 13 residues. Germline loops: CDR1 MDHEN, CDR2 SYDVKM. The CDR3 spells CASSVRFSYGYTF. CDR3 DNA sequence: TGTGCCAGCAGTGTCCGGTTTAGCTATGGCTACACCTTC.

The chain uses TRBV7-9 and TRBJ2-4; TRBD1 matches 8 bases. The CDR3 is made up of 11 amino acids. Germline CDR1 reads SEHNR; CDR2 reads FQNEAQ (reference sequence). Unmatched junction bases numbered 6, after V lost 8 bases and J lost 12 bases. Written as DNA, the CDR3 is TGTGCCAGCGGAAATCAGGGGGCTCAGTACTTC. Encoded protein: CASGNQGAQYF.

The V gene is TRBV30, the J gene TRBJ1-6; maybe TRBD1 (5 bases). The CDR3 is 13 amino acids. Germline V gives CDR1 GTSNPN, CDR2 SVGIG (reference sequence). Trimming removed 5 bases from V and 10 bases from J, with 15 bases in between. The CDR3 region has the DNA TGTGCCTGGGGGGCCATTGGTGGGTCACCCCTCCACTTT. Its protein is CAWGAIGGSPLHF. The whole variable domain, remainder taken from reference TRBV30 and TRBJ1-6, is SQTIHQWPATLVQPVGSPLSLECTVEGTSNPNLYWYRQAAGRGLQLLFYSVGIGQISSEVPQNLSASRPQDRQFILSSKKLLLSDSGFYLCAWGAIGGSPLHFGNGTRLTVT.

This clone has a single count. This chain connects TRBV28 to TRBJ1-1; D is possibly TRBD1 (5 bases). Looked up from germline, CDR1 is MDHEN and CDR2 is SYDVKM. V was trimmed by 7 bases and J by 3 bases, leaving 15 bases between them. This CDR3 has 14 residues. The DNA for the CDR3 is TGTGCCAGCATCTCACCCGAAGGGGACACTGAAGCTTTCTTT. It is translated as CASISPEGDTEAFF.

This chain uses TRBV9 with TRBJ2-2; D is ambiguous. V dropped 1 base and J dropped 0 bases, with 16 bases sitting between them. CDR1 and CDR2 (germline): SGDLS, YYNGEE. The CDR3 is 18 residues long. The CDR3: CASSVLSVERTNTGELFF. The CDR3 region has the DNA TGTGCCAGCAGCGTATTAAGCGTGGAAAGAACGAACACCGGGGAGCTGTTTTTT.

The chain's CDR3 is CASTSRSGTGGNTEAFF. As DNA, the CDR3 is TGCGCCAGCACCTCCCGATCTGGGACAGGGGGGAACACTGAAGCTTTCTTT. The rearrangement links TRBV5-1 to TRBJ1-1, with 11 bases matching TRBD1. CDR3 length equals 17 residues. Germline-derived CDR1 and CDR2 are SGHRS and YFSETQ. V shed 6 bases and J 1 base; nucleotides not matched to a gene: 11.

This chain uses TRBV19 with TRBJ2-5; weak D call: TRBD2 (5 bases). Trimming took off 5 bases at V and 8 bases at J, with 15 bases between the two ends. Germline CDR1 LNHDA, CDR2 SQIVND (reference sequence). This CDR3 is 13 amino acids long. CDR3 nucleotide sequence: TGTGCCAGTAGTCCTGGACGGGGTTACACCCAGTACTTC. The encoded protein is CASSPGRGYTQYF.

The V call is TRBV30, the J call TRBJ1-6; D is unclear. V was trimmed by 3 bases and J by 6 bases, leaving 6 bases between them. The CDR3 length is 12 residues. Germline V gene data show CDR1 as GTSNPN and CDR2 as SVGIG (reference sequence). The CDR3 nucleotides are TGTGCCTGGAGGGCCCCTAATTCACCCCTCCACTTT. Amino acid sequence: CAWRAPNSPLHF. Full variable domain (remainder filled in from reference TRBV30 and TRBJ1-6): SQTIHQWPATLVQPVGSPLSLECTVEGTSNPNLYWYRQAAGRGLQLLFYSVGIGQISSEVPQNLSASRPQDRQFILSSKKLLLSDSGFYLCAWRAPNSPLHFGNGTRLTVT.

V gene TRBV5-4 combines with J gene TRBJ2-3; possibly TRBD2 for D (7 bases). Trimming removed 9 bases from V and 6 bases from J, with 20 bases in between. The length of the CDR3 is 14 residues. Germline CDR1 reads SGHNT; CDR2 reads YYREEE (reference sequence). The CDR3 DNA reads as TGTGCCACCCAACCGGGGGGCGGGTGGGATACGCAGTATTTT. Translating it yields CATQPGGGWDTQYF.

The rearrangement links TRBV2 to TRBJ2-7; TRBD2 aligns across 9 bases. CDR1 and CDR2 from the germline V gene are SNHLY and FYNNEI. The CDR3 runs to 14 residues. Trimming at V came to 7 bases and at J to 3 bases, leaving 7 bases not matched to a gene. The chain's CDR3 is CASKLAGAFYEQYF. The DNA of the CDR3 is TGTGCCAGCAAATTAGCGGGGGCCTTCTACGAGCAGTACTTC.

CDR3 nucleotides: TGTGCCAGCAGCCCCTATACAGAGAACACTGAAGCTTTCTTT. Translated, it gives CASSPYTENTEAFF. The chain couples TRBV9 to TRBJ1-1; D gene uncertain. Trimming pared 4 bases from V and 1 base from J, leaving 11 bases between. The CDR3 covers 14 residues. Germline V gene sequence: CDR1 SGDLS, CDR2 YYNGEE.

The chain recombines TRBV6-5 with TRBJ1-5; D might be TRBD1 (5 bases). In germline, CDR1 is MNHEY, CDR2 SVGAGI. This CDR3 has 14 residues. V was trimmed by 5 bases and J by 5 bases, leaving 13 bases between them. Here the CDR3 reads CASSTSGGYQPQHF. As DNA, the CDR3 is TGTGCCAGCAGTACCAGCGGGGGTTATCAGCCCCAGCATTTT.

V gene TRBV2 combines with J gene TRBJ1-6; weak D call: TRBD1 (6 bases). V gave up 10 bases and J gave up 14 bases, with 12 bases separating them. Germline V gene data show CDR1 as SNHLY and CDR2 as FYNNEI. The CDR3 length is 10 residues. CDR3 loop: CATLRTALHF. The CDR3 nucleotides read TGTGCCACCCTAAGGACAGCCCTCCACTTT.

J is TRBJ1-1 and V is TRBV2, with D perhaps TRBD1 (6 bases). CDR3 size: 14 residues. V lost 6 bases, J lost 0 bases, and 11 bases lay in between. CDR1 and CDR2 from the germline V gene are SNHLY and FYNNEI. CDR3 sequence (DNA): TGTGCCAGCAGGATGGACAGATTGAACACTGAAGCTTTCTTT. Protein: CASRMDRLNTEAFF.

The chain employs TRBV5-6 and TRBJ2-3; 7 nucleotides align to TRBD1. Trimming cost V 0 bases and J 0 bases; bases outside gene matches: 4. Germline CDR1 is SGHDT and CDR2 is YYEEEE. This CDR3 contains 16 residues. The CDR3 reads CASSLGTGISTDTQYF. For the CDR3, the DNA is TGTGCCAGCAGCTTGGGGACAGGTATTAGCACAGATACGCAGTATTTT.

The CDR3 sequence is CASSLGGTDLYEQYF. The CDR3 DNA reads as TGTGCCAGCAGCTTAGGCGGGACCGACCTCTACGAGCAGTACTTC. The V gene is TRBV11-1, the J gene TRBJ2-7; D is perhaps TRBD2 (6 bases). Germline V CDR1 and CDR2: SGHAT, FQDESV (reference sequence). The CDR3 is 15 residues long. V was clipped by 1 base and J by 3 bases, with 13 bases between them.

This clone was detected a few times. The rearrangement joins TRBV5-1 to TRBJ1-2; 8 bases line up with TRBD1. Germline V gene lookup returns CDR1 SGHRS and CDR2 YFSETQ. The junction had 10 bases not matched to a gene; V was cut back by 4 bases and J by 8 bases. The length of the CDR3 is 14 residues. CDR3 in amino acids: CASSESQGVNGYTF. Written as DNA, the CDR3 is TGCGCCAGCAGCGAGTCACAGGGGGTTAACGGCTACACCTTC. Looking up the rest from reference TRBV5-1 and TRBJ1-2 gives the full variable domain: KAGVTQTPRYLIKTRGQQVTLSCSPISGHRSVSWYQQTPGQGLQFLFEYFSETQRNKGNFPGRFSGRQFSNSRSEMNVSTLELGDSALYLCASSESQGVNGYTFGSGTRLTVV.

The chain links TRBV7-3 to TRBJ2-3, with a weak D call TRBD2 (6 bases). The CDR3 is 12 amino acids. V was clipped by 5 bases and J by 5 bases, with 8 bases between them. Germline V gene data show CDR1 as SGHTA and CDR2 as FQGTGA. CDR3 nucleotides: TGTGCCAGCAGCACCGGGGGAGATACGCAGTATTTT. It codes for CASSTGGDTQYF.

J is TRBJ2-6 and V is TRBV7-9, with TRBD2 matching over 9 bases. V lost 2 bases to trimming and J lost 3 bases; unmatched junction nucleotides: 11. The CDR3 spans 19 residues. The germline CDR1 and CDR2 sequences are SEHNR and FQNEAQ (reference sequence). CDR3 loop: CASSLMRGGAARGANVLTF. In nucleotides, the CDR3 is TGTGCCAGCAGCTTAATGCGGGGGGGCGCGGCACGTGGGGCCAACGTCCTGACTTTC. The full variable domain, with the rest looked up from reference TRBV7-9 and TRBJ2-6, is DTGVSQNPRHKITKRGQNVTFRCDPISEHNRLYWYRQTLGQGPEFLTYFQNEAQLEKSRLLSDRFSAERPKGSFSTLEIQRTEQGDSAMYLCASSLMRGGAARGANVLTFGAGSRLTVL.

V is TRBV19 and J is TRBJ2-7; 9 nucleotides align to TRBD1. The germline V gene encodes CDR1 LNHDA and CDR2 SQIVND (reference sequence). The trim removed 5 bases at V and 4 bases at J, leaving 9 bases unmatched. This CDR3 has 15 residues. The CDR3 loop reads CASSPQTGGGYEQYF. The CDR3 DNA follows: TGTGCCAGTAGTCCCCAGACAGGGGGTGGTTACGAGCAGTACTTC.

This chain connects TRBV6-1 to TRBJ2-2; no reliable D call. V was shortened by 8 bases and J by 3 bases, with 13 bases between the two germline ends. The CDR3 is made up of 14 amino acids. Looked up from germline, CDR1 is MNHNS and CDR2 is SASEGT. This CDR3 is CASGQARHTGELFF. CDR3 sequence (DNA): TGTGCCAGCGGGCAGGCGCGCCACACCGGGGAGCTGTTTTTT.

A note on this clone: The conserved closing phenylalanine or tryptophan is absent in this CDR3, likely reflecting a read error. The chain is built from TRBV5-1 and TRBJ1-4; tentatively, D is TRBD1 (6 bases). Germline V lookup: CDR1 SGHRS, CDR2 YFSETQ. CDR3 length: 14 residues. V lost 3 bases to trimming and J lost 8 bases, with 14 bases between them. In DNA, the CDR3 is TGCGCCAGCAGCTCCGAGGGGGGGTACGAAAAACTGTTTCTT. It yields the protein CASSSEGGYEKLFL.

This clone was seen only a few times. The gene calls are TRBV19 and TRBJ2-4, with 10 bases fitting TRBD1. The CDR3 consists of 17 residues. Germline V gives CDR1 LNHDA, CDR2 SQIVND (reference sequence). The junction had 11 bases not matched to a gene; V was cut back by 2 bases and J by 7 bases. The DNA of the CDR3 is TGTGCCAGTAGTATAAGGGGACAGGGGAGGAGTAGGAACATTCAGTACTTC. This encodes CASSIRGQGRSRNIQYF.

This chain joins TRBV27 and TRBJ2-1; D is possibly TRBD1 (5 bases). V was shortened by 8 bases and J by 4 bases, with 18 bases between the two germline ends. The germline CDR1 and CDR2 sequences are MNHEY and SMNVEV (reference sequence). CDR3 size: 15 residues. CDR3 in amino acids: CASHGHPDPYNEQFF. In DNA, the CDR3 is TGTGCCAGCCACGGACACCCCGACCCGTACAATGAGCAGTTCTTC.

This clone was counted a few times. The genes are TRBV5-1 and TRBJ2-5, with 8 bases that match TRBD2. Trimming at V came to 3 bases and at J to 4 bases, leaving 5 bases not matched to a gene. The CDR3 is 14 residues long. CDR1 is SGHRS and CDR2 is YFSETQ in the germline V gene. CDR3 region: CASSSGLARETQYF. The CDR3, as DNA: TGCGCCAGCAGCTCCGGACTAGCACGAGAGACCCAGTACTTC.